A single sample is the source of the 31 T cell receptor beta chains below, sequenced in a study of siplizumab effects on memory and regulatory T cells. Assay used: immunoSEQ multiplex PCR; TCRdb lists only in-frame clones, some missing. The sample shows about 100,000 clones, 91% of them seen only once. What was sequenced was CD4+ T cells sorted from blood. The receptors come from a human donor in good health. Some clones in this sample may be carry-over from other donors' samples.

Only a few counts were recorded for this clone. This chain links TRBV18 with TRBJ2-1; perhaps TRBD1 as D (6 bases). This CDR3 comprises 12 residues. Germline CDR1 KGHSH, CDR2 LQKENI. V shed 5 bases and J shed 7 bases, with 9 bases lying between them. The CDR3 protein is CASSNRVNEQFF. DNA of the CDR3: TGTGCCAGCTCAAACAGGGTGAATGAGCAGTTCTTC.

The chain recombines TRBV9 with TRBJ2-7; 14 bases are a match to TRBD2. This CDR3 comprises 16 residues. The V and J ends lost 4 bases and 0 bases, in that order; junction bases with no gene match: 3. Germline V lookup: CDR1 SGDLS, CDR2 YYNGEE. The CDR3 is CASSKGLAGDSYEQYF. CDR3 nucleotide sequence: TGTGCCAGCAGCAAGGGACTAGCGGGAGACTCCTACGAGCAGTACTTC.

The V and J genes are TRBV7-3 and TRBJ1-3, with TRBD1 identical over 7 bases. Germline CDR1 SGHTA, CDR2 FQGTGA. V lost 5 bases, J lost 2 bases, and 6 bases stayed unmatched. The CDR3 is 15 amino acids. The CDR3 bases are TGTGCCAGCAGCCGTGACAGGGAAACTGGAAACACCATATATTTT. Amino acids: CASSRDRETGNTIYF.

The chain is built from TRBV7-4 and TRBJ2-1, with D maybe TRBD2 (6 bases). Germline lookup yields CDR1 SGHVT and CDR2 SQSDAQ. This CDR3 is 15 amino acids long. The germline V and J ends were trimmed by 4 bases and 7 bases, with 17 bases remaining between them. CDR3 in DNA: TGTGCCAGCAGCTCGCTAGCGCTCAGCGGGAATGAGCAGTTCTTC. Protein: CASSSLALSGNEQFF. The whole variable domain, filled in from reference TRBV7-4 and TRBJ2-1, reads GAGVSQSPRYKVAKRGRDVALRCDSISGHVTLYWYRQTLGQGSEVLTYSQSDAQRDKSGRPSGRFSAERPERSVSTLKIQRTEQGDSAVYLCASSSLALSGNEQFFGPGTRLTVL.

The V call is TRBV2, the J call TRBJ1-2; tentatively, D is TRBD1 (5 bases). Germline values: CDR1 SNHLY, CDR2 FYNNEI. Trimming left V 2 bases short and J 0 bases short, with 7 bases between. This CDR3 contains 14 residues. This CDR3 reads CASSETGANYGYTF. The CDR3, as DNA: TGTGCCAGCAGTGAAACAGGAGCTAACTATGGCTACACCTTC.

This chain joins TRBV10-3 and TRBJ2-1, with unresolved D. Trimming took 5 bases from V and 3 from J, leaving 11 bases between them. Germline values: CDR1 ENHRY, CDR2 SYGVKD. The CDR3 loop spans 14 amino acids. The DNA for the CDR3 is TGTGCCATCAGTTACAGCGACGTCTACAATGAGCAGTTCTTC. It encodes CAISYSDVYNEQFF.

The chain links TRBV2 to TRBJ2-5, with D possibly being TRBD2 (5 bases). Trimming took off 6 bases at V and 0 bases at J, with 5 bases between the two ends. Germline loops: CDR1 SNHLY, CDR2 FYNNEI. The CDR3 loop spans 12 amino acids. The CDR3 bases are TGTGCCAGCAGGCGGGACCAAGAGACCCAGTACTTC. Translation: CASRRDQETQYF.

The V call is TRBV5-1, the J call TRBJ2-1; D is unresolved. CDR3 length equals 16 residues. The germline V gene has CDR1 SGHRS and CDR2 YFSETQ. Trimming cost V 0 bases and J 6 bases, with 16 bases left between them. The CDR3: CASSLDGFYSGNEQFF. In nucleotides, the CDR3 is TGCGCCAGCAGCTTGGACGGCTTTTACTCGGGCAATGAGCAGTTCTTC.

The chain links TRBV5-1 to TRBJ2-3; perhaps TRBD2 as D (6 bases). Trimming took 0 bases from V and 0 from J, leaving 11 bases between them. CDR3 length: 16 residues. The germline V gene has CDR1 SGHRS and CDR2 YFSETQ. The CDR3 nucleotides read TGCGCCAGCAGCTTGGCCGGCGGGGTAAGCACAGATACGCAGTATTTT. The encoded protein is CASSLAGGVSTDTQYF.

The gene calls are TRBV11-2 and TRBJ1-3; D unresolved. With 0 bases removed from V and 3 bases from J, the gap between germline ends came to 6 bases. The CDR3 totals 14 residues. CDR1 and CDR2 (germline): SGHAT, FQNNGV. CDR3 in DNA: TGTGCCAGCAGCTTAGAGCTTCATGGAAACACCATATATTTT. Its translation is CASSLELHGNTIYF.

This chain links TRBV5-1 with TRBJ2-5; unclear D gene. The end of the DNA fits TRBJ2-7 better, so the J call may be wrong. CDR3 length: 14 amino acids. The germline V gene encodes CDR1 SGHRS and CDR2 YFSETQ. As DNA, the CDR3 is TGCGCCAGCAGCAGGGATCCACCTTCCTACGAGCAGTACTTC. Its protein is CASSRDPPSYEQYF.

This clone was detected a few times. V and J are TRBV5-6 and TRBJ1-1; TRBD1 might be the D (5 bases). The CDR3 spans 16 residues. Germline loops: CDR1 SGHDT, CDR2 YYEEEE. V lost 7 bases and J 0 bases, leaving 19 bases between the germline ends. CDR3 DNA sequence: TGTGCCAGCTTCCGCCGGGACCTACTTTTGAACACTGAAGCTTTCTTT. Amino acid sequence: CASFRRDLLLNTEAFF.

The chain links TRBV6-6 to TRBJ1-1; D is unclear. This CDR3 spans 13 amino acids. Deletions cut 0 bases from V and 4 bases from J, with 6 bases between. Per the germline V gene, CDR1 is MNHNY and CDR2 is SVGAGI (reference sequence). Here the CDR3 DNA reads TGTGCCAGCAGTTACTCTGTGATCACTGAAGCTTTCTTT. This gives the protein CASSYSVITEAFF.

This chain links TRBV6-6 with TRBJ2-2; a possible D gene is TRBD2 (6 bases). The length of the CDR3 is 16 residues. From germline, CDR1 is MNHNY and CDR2 SVGAGI (reference sequence). V was clipped by 6 bases and J by 7 bases, with 21 bases between them. The CDR3 is CASRGLLLVQGGELFF. Written as DNA, the CDR3 is TGTGCCAGCAGGGGACTTCTCTTAGTTCAGGGCGGGGAGCTGTTTTTT.

The rearrangement links TRBV9 to TRBJ2-1, with a tentative D call TRBD2 (6 bases). Deletions cut 6 bases from V and 6 bases from J, with 16 bases between. CDR1 and CDR2 from the germline V gene are SGDLS and YYNGEE. The CDR3 is made up of 14 amino acids. The CDR3 sequence: CASTWGLTPNEQFF. The DNA for the CDR3 is TGTGCCAGCACCTGGGGACTGACCCCCAATGAGCAGTTCTTC.

The V gene is TRBV5-4, the J gene TRBJ2-3, with TRBD2 as a possible D gene (5 bases). V lost 4 bases and J 4 bases, leaving 10 bases between the germline ends. The V gene's germline CDR1 is SGHNT and CDR2 YYREEE (reference sequence). The CDR3 has 13 amino acids. CDR3 DNA sequence: TGTGCCAGCAGCCCCCAAGCGGCAGATACGCAGTATTTT. This encodes CASSPQAADTQYF. Based on the CDR3 plus reference TRBV5-4 and TRBJ2-3, the full variable domain is ETGVTQSPTHLIKTRGQQVTLRCSSQSGHNTVSWYQQALGQGPQFIFQYYREEENGRGNFPPRFSGLQFPNYSSELNVNALELDDSALYLCASSPQAADTQYFGPGTRLTVL.

This chain connects TRBV11-3 to TRBJ2-2; D is perhaps TRBD2 (6 bases). This CDR3 has 14 residues. V gave up 2 bases and J gave up 6 bases, with 10 bases separating them. Germline CDR1 is SGHNT and CDR2 is YENEEA. In DNA form, the CDR3 reads TGTGCCAGCAGCTTAAGGAGGGGACCCGGGGAGCTGTTTTTT. Translated: CASSLRRGPGELFF.

The chain joins TRBV7-3 to TRBJ2-3; no clear D gene. The ends were cut back, 2 bases at V and 0 bases at J, with 6 bases in the middle. This CDR3 contains 14 residues. In germline, CDR1 is SGHTA, CDR2 FQGTGA. The CDR3 reads CASSLSRSTDTQYF. CDR3 coding DNA: TGTGCCAGCAGCTTATCTCGCAGCACAGATACGCAGTATTTT.

V gene TRBV18 combines with J gene TRBJ1-5; TRBD1 matches at 9 bases. Germline trimming cut 3 bases from V and 7 bases from J; bases unmatched to any gene: 7. The CDR3 is 15 residues long. Germline CDR1 KGHSH, CDR2 LQKENI. The CDR3 nucleotides are TGTGCCAGCTCACCTTCAGGACAGGGGAGGCAGCCCCAGCATTTT. Translating it yields CASSPSGQGRQPQHF.

This chain uses TRBV18 with TRBJ1-5; 10 positions agree with TRBD1. J lost 4 bases, V lost 6 bases, and 6 bases had no gene match. Germline values: CDR1 KGHSH, CDR2 LQKENI. The CDR3 is 15 amino acids. The CDR3 DNA follows: TGTGCCAGCTCGCGACAGGGGGCGAGTAATCAGCCCCAGCATTTT. Protein: CASSRQGASNQPQHF.

J is TRBJ1-1 and V is TRBV11-2; D not certain. In germline, CDR1 is SGHAT, CDR2 FQNNGV. V was cut by 5 bases and J by 5 bases, with 9 bases left in between. The CDR3 runs to 12 residues. CDR3 nucleotides: TGTGCCAGCAGCCTAGTATCTACTGAAGCTTTCTTT. Translation gives CASSLVSTEAFF.

This rearrangement joins TRBV7-3 to TRBJ2-1, with 9 positions matching TRBD2. CDR1 is SGHTA and CDR2 is FQGTGA in the germline V gene. CDR3 size: 18 residues. Trimming cost V 2 bases and J 7 bases; bases outside gene matches: 15. The CDR3 DNA is TGTGCCAGCAGCTTATTGCAGGTAGCGGGAGCCAATCTTAATGAGCAGTTCTTC. Translated: CASSLLQVAGANLNEQFF.

This rearrangement joins TRBV18 to TRBJ1-2; the D is unclear. The germline V and J ends were trimmed by 3 bases and 2 bases, with 7 bases remaining between them. CDR1 KGHSH and CDR2 LQKENI come from the germline V gene. This CDR3 is 13 amino acids long. The CDR3 bases are TGTGCCAGCTCACCGGACGGCAACTATGGCTACACCTTC. Protein: CASSPDGNYGYTF. The full variable domain, its missing parts supplied by reference TRBV18 and TRBJ1-2, is NAGVMQNPRHLVRRRGQEARLRCSPMKGHSHVYWYRQLPEEGLKFMVYLQKENIIDESGMPKERFSAEFPKEGPSILRIQQVVRGDSAAYFCASSPDGNYGYTFGSGTRLTVV.

The chain is built from TRBV10-3 and TRBJ1-5; D may be TRBD1 (6 bases). Trimming removed 3 bases at V and 1 base at J, with 7 bases between. Germline V CDR1 and CDR2: ENHRY, SYGVKD. The CDR3 spans 14 residues. The DNA for the CDR3 is TGTGCCATCAGTGATGGACAGAGCAATCAGCCCCAGCATTTT. Translated: CAISDGQSNQPQHF.

This clone came up once. The chain joins TRBV11-2 to TRBJ1-3; D is perhaps TRBD1 (5 bases). Germline assignment: CDR1 SGHAT and CDR2 FQNNGV. Trimming took 5 bases from V and 0 from J, leaving 14 bases between them. The CDR3 spans 16 residues. The DNA for the CDR3 is TGTGCCAGCAGCCGCCCGGGACGGAGCTCTGGAAACACCATATATTTT. Amino acids: CASSRPGRSSGNTIYF.

This sequence joins TRBV15 and TRBJ1-2; possibly TRBD1 for D (5 bases). From germline, CDR1 is LNHNV and CDR2 YYDKDF (reference sequence). Deletions cut 4 bases from V and 4 bases from J, with 16 bases between. The CDR3 loop spans 15 amino acids. The DNA for the CDR3 is TGTGCCACCAGCAAAGGGGATCGACAGAGCTATGGCTACACCTTC. It specifies CATSKGDRQSYGYTF. The full variable domain, its missing parts supplied by reference TRBV15 and TRBJ1-2, is DAMVIQNPRYQVTQFGKPVTLSCSQTLNHNVMYWYQQKSSQAPKLLFHYYDKDFNNEADTPDNFQSRRPNTSFCFLDIRSPGLGDTAMYLCATSKGDRQSYGYTFGSGTRLTVV.

V is TRBV4-1 and J is TRBJ1-5; D is unclear. Looked up from germline, CDR1 is MGHRA and CDR2 is YSYEKL. V was shortened by 0 bases and J by 0 bases, with 9 bases between the two germline ends. The CDR3 has 16 residues. The CDR3 sequence: CASSQDGRNSNQPQHF. As DNA, the CDR3 is TGCGCCAGCAGCCAAGATGGCAGAAATAGCAATCAGCCCCAGCATTTT.

In this sample, this clone turned up once. V and J are TRBV19 and TRBJ2-3; D is unresolved. CDR3 length: 17 amino acids. The germline gives CDR1 LNHDA, CDR2 SQIVND (reference sequence). V lost 6 bases, J lost 0 bases, and 19 bases lay in between. The chain's CDR3 is CASSNYLSKTSTDTQYF. The CDR3 DNA follows: TGTGCCAGTAGCAATTACTTGAGTAAGACAAGCACAGATACGCAGTATTTT. The complete variable domain, with remaining parts taken from reference TRBV19 and TRBJ2-3, reads DGGITQSPKYLFRKEGQNVTLSCEQNLNHDAMYWYRQDPGQGLRLIYYSQIVNDFQKGDIAEGYSVSREKKESFPLTVTSAQKNPTAFYLCASSNYLSKTSTDTQYFGPGTRLTVL.

This clone was observed a single time. The CDR3 DNA reads TGTGCCAGCTCGTCCGGGACTAGCGTATACGAGCAGTACTTC. This codes for CASSSGTSVYEQYF. The genes are TRBV18 and TRBJ2-5, with 10 bases fitting TRBD2. Gene TRBJ2-7 matches the end of the DNA better, so the J call may be wrong. There are 14 residues in the CDR3. Per the germline V gene, CDR1 is KGHSH and CDR2 is LQKENI.

A single count supports this clone. V usage is TRBV29-1 and J usage is TRBJ2-1, with no clear D. With 4 bases removed from V and 9 bases from J, the gap between germline ends came to 10 bases. Germline CDR1 reads SQVTM; CDR2 reads ANQGSEA. The CDR3 loop spans 11 amino acids. The CDR3: CSVVGFGEQFF. CDR3 DNA: TGCAGCGTTGTGGGATTTGGTGAGCAGTTCTTC.

The gene calls are TRBV2 and TRBJ2-3; no reliable D call. Trimming stripped 2 bases from V and 1 base from J, with 16 bases between. The CDR3 has 17 amino acids. CDR1 and CDR2 (germline): SNHLY, FYNNEI. As DNA, the CDR3 is TGTGCCAGCAGTGAAAGTGGCGTATACCGCCGCACAGATACGCAGTATTTT. Its protein product is CASSESGVYRRTDTQYF.